This T cell receptor (beta chain) originates from a study of control samples from healthy donors and cancer patients. The CDR3 totals 18 residues. The germline CDR1 and CDR2 sequences are MGHRA and YSYEKL. V lost 1 base and J 9 bases, leaving 22 bases between the germline ends. Clones were read by immunoSEQ multiplex PCR, and TCRdb kept only the in-frame ones, dropping some. The profile shows tens of thousands of clones, approximately 88% of them singletons. The sequence was collected from a man in his 70s with lung cancer. The sample taken for sequencing was PBMCs. The chain joins TRBV4-1 to TRBJ1-6; a weak D match, TRBD1 (5 bases). The DNA for the CDR3 is TGCGCCAGCAGCCAAGCTGGGGGAGAGAGGGGATTCGGTTCACCCCTCCACTTT. It translates to CASSQAGGERGFGSPLHF.